The present TCR beta chain was sequenced within a study of vaccination effects on CD4 cells after COVID-19 (dated by TCRdb to about 2022). Broadly, across the study: Participants received two doses of either the BNT162b2 or the mRNA-1273 mRNA SARS-CoV-2 vaccine. SARS-CoV-2 spike-specific CD4+ TCR repertoires were compared before and after mRNA vaccination in COVID-19 convalescent patients and in infection-naive vaccine recipients. A total of more than 8 COVID-19 convalescent patients and a handful of SARS-CoV-2-naive healthy vaccine recipients were included in the full study. Cultures from other donors in the study were sequenced with the Oncomine TCR Beta short-read assay on an Illumina iSeq 100.

General conclusions and limits of the study: Among healthy vaccine recipients, nearly all vaccine-induced clones were SARS-CoV-2 mono-reactive, and only 1 of 255 was cross-reactive with common cold coronaviruses. Marked clonal contraction was observed in both infection-induced and vaccine-induced clones at late post-vaccination timepoints, consistent with waning T cell responses. Limitations of the study were the small number of convalescent patients and the absence of early post-infection timepoints.

To identify antigen-specific CD4+ T cell clonotypes by their expansion, the ViraFEST assay first stimulated PBMC with viral peptide pools and then applied TCR sequencing. After around eleven days of culture, CD4+ T cells were isolated with the EasySep CD4+ T cell isolation kit. The absence of prior SARS-CoV-2 infection in healthy vaccine recipients was confirmed by negative nucleocapsid antibodies before and after vaccination. Approximately 2 million PBMC per well were cultured in IMDM with roughly 5% human AB serum, 8.5 to 10 IU/ml IL-2 and gentamicin, plus 10 ug/ml peptides. Half of the culture medium was replaced with fresh IL-2-containing medium on days 3 and 7. Unless otherwise noted, each peptide stimulation condition was cultured in triplicate wells. Using Ficoll-Paque Plus gradient centrifugation, PBMC were separated from whole blood and then either used fresh or cryopreserved at -140C. The overlapping peptide pools covered the spike proteins of SARS-CoV-2 as well as those of the common cold coronaviruses HCoV-NL63, HCoV-OC43 and HCoV-229E. The QIAamp micro DNA kit was used to extract genomic DNA from the cultured CD4+ T cells.

Library construction relied on the immunoSEQ multiplex PCR assay. TCR beta CDR3 sequencing was performed on DNA from the cultured, isolated CD4+ T cells. In the authors' own workflow: Non-productive TCR sequences were removed and reads were trimmed to the CDR3 region, keeping CDR3s of at least 7 amino acids. Antigen-specific clonotypes were identified with the MANAFEST web app by comparing expansion in peptide wells against reference cultures. For clones to be considered positive, expansion at FDR<0.05 versus reference and all other wells, an odds ratio above 5, and a frequency above 0.1% in two replicate wells were required. Cross-reactive clonotypes were defined as significantly expanded in SARS-CoV-2 spike wells and in at least one common cold coronavirus spike condition. CDR3 similarity was assessed by Levenshtein distance using the stringdist R package, and unrooted trees were constructed with ape in R 3.6.1. This immuneACCESS table, as held by TCRdb, lists in-frame sequences with V and J called but not all clones. Of the missing ones, under half trace to an unresolved V gene in checked studies; the others have no known cause. V, J and clone size were drawn from that table, and D and trimming were deduced from the DNA. The sample table holds fewer than 30,000 clones, of which 70% to 80% were seen once. Jointly, the top ten make up around an eighth of the sample.

With regard to this clone: What this receptor recognizes is not known. The sample holds no much larger clone one base away, and base qualities are not on file.

Material: CD4+ T cells from PBMCs cultured with HCoV-OC43 spike peptides, obtained before COVID-19 vaccination. In the paper's terms, the cell subset or site label means: HCoV-OC43 spike overlapping peptide pool stimulation. This clonotype originated in a human donor who received a COVID-19 vaccine.

DNA sequence: TGTGCCAGCAGCGTACAGGGGCAAACCTACAATGAGCAGTTCTTC. It translates to CASSVQGQTYNEQFF. The chain is encoded by TRBV9 joined to TRBJ2-1; the D region possibly corresponds to TRBD1 (6 bases align). The germline V gene specifies SGDLS as CDR1 and YYNGEE as CDR2. Counted from cysteine to phenylalanine, this CDR3 has 15 amino acids. Only the CDR3 DNA is retained, 45 bases long and in frame from the first base. V is clipped by 1 base and J by 2 bases, and the sequence between their germline boundaries is 10 bases long.